The entry that follows covers one T cell receptor (beta chain) sequence. Its cognate antigen is unknown. This CDR3 is 10 amino acids long. The V gene lost 3 bases and the J gene lost 4 bases, with 4 bases spanning the gap. Per the germline V gene, CDR1 is DFQATT and CDR2 is SNEGSKA (reference sequence). The data derive from a study of cytomegalovirus exposure and HLA in healthy donors. Donors showed nominal health when sampled, although they likely had unrecorded immune exposures. The study's findings and limits: Reports state that TCR beta sequences accurately predicted most subjects' HLA-A and HLA-B alleles.

The PCR was carried out with 60 Vbeta primers and 13 Jbeta primers. The table came from immunoSEQ multiplex PCR; TCRdb's copy has only in-frame clones and leaves some out. Of about 120,000 clones listed, roughly 69% are singletons. Sequencing was carried out using PBMCs. The chain couples TRBV20-1 to TRBJ2-7; D is unresolved. The receptor was isolated from a human donor in good health. In DNA form, the CDR3 reads TGCAGTGCTAGCCGGTACGAGCAGTACTTC. Protein sequence: CSASRYEQYF.